Sequencing of this TCR beta chain was carried out in a study of shared clonotypes between healthy human individuals. Study at large: Donors had three CD4 naive, three CD4 memory, two CD8 naive and one CD8 memory plate apiece.

The CDR3 runs to 13 residues. Germline CDR1 and CDR2: MDHEN and SYDVKM. Between the trimmed V and J ends, which lost 8 bases and 0 bases, there was a span of 10 bases. In the case of this clone: Its antigen remains unidentified.

Clones were read by immunoSEQ multiplex PCR, and TCRdb kept only the in-frame ones, dropping some. Of roughly 200,000 clones in the sample, approximately 61% were seen once. All donors qualified as healthy HIV-negative adults and had experienced no recent acute infections or vaccinations. The study, taken as a whole, reports: On the whole, naive subsets had larger estimated richness than memory subsets had.

The sample taken for sequencing was memory CD4+ T cells sorted from blood. Subset denoted: CD45RA-negative fraction. This chain joins TRBV28 and TRBJ1-1; D ambiguous. The sequence derives from a man aged 30 to 45 in good health. This chain's CDR3 is CASDESLNTEAFF. CDR3 in DNA: TGTGCCAGCGACGAAAGCTTGAACACTGAAGCTTTCTTT.